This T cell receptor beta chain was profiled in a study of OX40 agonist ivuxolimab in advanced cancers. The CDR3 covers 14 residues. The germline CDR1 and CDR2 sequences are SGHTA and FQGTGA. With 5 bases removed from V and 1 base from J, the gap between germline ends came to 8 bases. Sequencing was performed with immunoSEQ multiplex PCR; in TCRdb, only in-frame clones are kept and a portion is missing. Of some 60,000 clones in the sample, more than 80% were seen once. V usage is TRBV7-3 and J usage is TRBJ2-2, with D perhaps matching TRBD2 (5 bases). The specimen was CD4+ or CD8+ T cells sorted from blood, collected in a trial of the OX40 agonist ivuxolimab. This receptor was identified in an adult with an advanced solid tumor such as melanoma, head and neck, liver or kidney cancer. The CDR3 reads CASSRTENTGELFF. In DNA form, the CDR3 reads TGTGCCAGCAGCCGGACTGAGAACACCGGGGAGCTGTTTTTT.